The clone carrying this T cell receptor beta chain was counted many times. Antigen specificity is unknown. These data belong to a study of blood T cells in healthy people across ages. General study findings and limits: Donor CMV status, an unknown factor, possibly confounded changes in expanded clonotypes.

Sample-barcoded 5' priming and a J-beta primer mix drove a second PCR of roughly 7 to 11 cycles. Using its own MiXCR run on the 5' RACE reads, TCRdb lists one record per CDR3 protein. The sample contains roughly 1,000,000 distinct CDR3 sequences, under 30% of which appear only once. CDR1 and CDR2 from the germline V gene are MGHRA and YSYEKL. The CDR3 is 15 amino acids. V was trimmed by 0 bases and J by 5 bases, leaving 11 bases between them. The same specimen was also included in a second study, on T cells of mothers and their children. From that report: There was no detection of any persistent microchimeric T cell clones.

This receptor was taken from a girl aged 2 to 9 in good health. The rearrangement joins TRBV4-1 to TRBJ1-3; TRBD1 is a possible D gene (6 bases). The sequencing sample was made of blood. CDR3: CASSQDPTGRNTIYF. The CDR3, as DNA: TGCGCCAGCAGCCAAGATCCCACAGGGAGAAACACCATATATTTT.